This T cell receptor beta chain was recorded in a study of Graves' ophthalmopathy and Graves' hyperthyroidism. Study-wide results and limits: Ophthalmopathy progression prediction by the model yielded a sensitivity of about 69% and a specificity of 72.22%.

RNA transcripts provided the template for amplifying TCR beta CDR3 regions. RT-PCR with HTBI primers came first, then second-round multiplex PCR. MiXCR was run by TCRdb on the multiplex PCR reads, yielding one entry per CDR3 protein. Found here are some 1.1 million distinct CDR3 sequences, about two fifths of them singletons; the top ten hold around 10%. Aged 18 to 65, hyperthyroidism patients had new diagnoses of under 2 months' duration. V dropped 1 base and J dropped 5; count of bases not matched to a gene: 8. This CDR3 is built from 16 residues. This clonotype was seen a handful of times. What it binds is not known.

The V call is TRBV12-3 or TRBV12-4, the J call TRBJ1-5, with 7 bases matching TRBD1. Sequenced: peripheral blood or thyroid tissue (not recorded which). This sequence originates from an adult man with Graves' hyperthyroidism. CDR3 amino acids: CASSLEAGRGHQPQHF. The CDR3 DNA is TGTGCCAGCAGTTTAGAGGCAGGGAGGGGGCATCAGCCCCAGCATTTT.